The present T cell receptor beta chain was sequenced within a study of preoperative IRX-2 immunotherapy in early breast cancer. As to treatment: preoperative locoregional IRX-2 cytokine immunotherapy. This phase Ib study tested locoregional IRX-2 cytokine immunotherapy given before surgery. CDR3 length: 15 residues. CDR1 is MNHGY, CDR2 SAAAGT, per germline. The J segment lost 7 bases and the V segment lost 5 bases, leaving 11 bases of the junction unmatched. Using immunoSEQ multiplex PCR, the repertoire was profiled, and TCRdb retains in-frame clones only, with some absent. The repertoire holds more than 30,000 clones, with just under 90% as singletons.

The origin of this receptor is a human donor with breast cancer. The source material was tumor tissue, sampled after IRX-2 immunotherapy. This rearrangement joins TRBV6-8 to TRBJ1-5, with TRBD1 matching 7 bases. CDR3: CASSRDRGIRQPQHF. Here the CDR3 DNA reads TGTGCCAGCAGTAGGGACAGAGGTATCCGGCAGCCCCAGCATTTT.